This TCR beta chain was observed in a study of T cells in Graves' hyperthyroidism and ophthalmopathy. Regarding the study as a whole: Clonotypes that were expanded in thyroid above 0.001 mostly appeared in blood too.

The length of the CDR3 is 14 residues. Germline loops: CDR1 LNHDA, CDR2 SQIVND (reference sequence). Between the trimmed V and J ends, which lost 2 bases and 7 bases, there was a span of 11 bases. Stable hyperthyroidism: no ophthalmopathy progression over 18 months of follow-up. About this clonotype itself: Its antigen is as yet unknown.

RNA transcripts were the template for amplifying TCR beta CDR3 regions. Carried out on the TCR CDR3, a first-round RT-PCR used the HTBI primer set. TCRdb re-analysed the multiplex PCR reads in MiXCR, keeping a single row per CDR3 protein. The table includes roughly 300,000 distinct CDR3 sequences, approximately 18% detected once. Specimen: blood. This TCR was recovered from a woman between 50 and 59 years old with Graves' hyperthyroidism. The chain uses TRBV19 and TRBJ2-2; TRBD1 is a possible D gene (6 bases). The CDR3 nucleotides are TGTGCCAGTAGTATACAAGGGGGTATCGGGGAGCTGTTTTTT. This gives the protein CASSIQGGIGELFF.